These 16 T cell receptor beta chains originate from one sample sequenced in a study of cytomegalovirus exposure and HLA in healthy donors. In the PCR, 60 Vbeta and 13 Jbeta primers were used. Here immunoSEQ multiplex PCR was the method, and the copy in TCRdb shows in-frame clones only, minus some. Of 100,000 to 120,000 clones listed, more than 60% are singletons. The specimen sequenced was PBMCs. All receptors come from a man aged 25-45 years in good health and CMV-seropositive.

The chain has TRBV7-2 and TRBJ2-1, with D perhaps matching TRBD2 (5 bases). The CDR3 has 13 residues. Trimming left V 1 base short and J 14 bases short, with 15 bases between. Germline V gene lookup returns CDR1 SGHTA and CDR2 FQGNSA. CDR3 sequence reads: CASSLEPGQEEFF. CDR3 nucleotide sequence: TGTGCCAGCAGCTTAGAACCTGGGCAGGAGGAGTTCTTC.

The genes are TRBV4-3 and TRBJ2-1; 10 nucleotides align to TRBD2. Losses at the gene ends were 4 bases for V and 4 bases for J; bases not matched to a gene: 4. CDR3 length: 15 amino acids. Germline V gene data show CDR1 as LGHNA and CDR2 as YSLEER. CDR3: CASSPSGGNYNEQFF. The CDR3, as DNA: TGCGCCAGCAGCCCTAGCGGGGGCAATTACAATGAGCAGTTCTTC.

This clone has only one observation. The chain uses TRBV5-1 and TRBJ2-1; TRBD2 might be the D (6 bases). V lost 0 bases and J lost 4, with 14 bases in between. The CDR3 spans 16 residues. CDR1 SGHRS and CDR2 YFSETQ come from the germline V gene. The CDR3: CASSLEIAASYNEQFF. The CDR3 DNA reads TGCGCCAGCAGCTTGGAGATAGCGGCGTCGTACAATGAGCAGTTCTTC. The full variable domain, completed using reference TRBV5-1 and TRBJ2-1, is KAGVTQTPRYLIKTRGQQVTLSCSPISGHRSVSWYQQTPGQGLQFLFEYFSETQRNKGNFPGRFSGRQFSNSRSEMNVSTLELGDSALYLCASSLEIAASYNEQFFGPGTRLTVL.

This clone came up once. This sequence joins TRBV19 and TRBJ1-5, with TRBD1 identical over 12 bases. Germline V lookup: CDR1 LNHDA, CDR2 SQIVND (reference sequence). CDR3 length: 17 residues. Losses at the gene ends were 5 bases for V and 6 bases for J; bases not matched to a gene: 11. Here the CDR3 reads CASSLGTGGAFGQPQHF. The DNA for the CDR3 is TGTGCCAGTAGTCTCGGGACAGGGGGCGCTTTCGGTCAGCCCCAGCATTTT.

The rearrangement uses TRBV25-1 and TRBJ1-5; D might be TRBD1 (5 bases). Trimming left V 1 base short and J 0 bases short, with 13 bases between. The CDR3 contains 17 residues. Germline V gene sequence: CDR1 MGHDK, CDR2 SYGVNS. The CDR3 DNA sequence: TGTGCCAGCAGTGAATCTTCGGCAGGGAATAGCAATCAGCCCCAGCATTTT. Amino acid sequence: CASSESSAGNSNQPQHF.

This clone occurred a few times. The V and J genes are TRBV6-1 and TRBJ2-7; the match to TRBD2 covers 10 bases. Trimming took 7 bases from V and 3 from J; bases not matched to a gene: 9. Germline CDR1 MNHNS, CDR2 SASEGT. There are 15 residues in the CDR3. The CDR3 nucleotides are TGTGCCAGCACCCTTGCTAGCGGGGGCCACTACGAGCAGTACTTC. Translating gives CASTLASGGHYEQYF.

In its sample, this clone was seen once. The CDR3 DNA follows: TGTGCCAGCAGCTTAGGGAGGGGGGGATATTCACCCCTCCACTTT. It yields the protein CASSLGRGGYSPLHF. The chain uses TRBV11-2 and TRBJ1-6; perhaps TRBD1 as D (6 bases). Trimming took 1 base from V and 8 from J, leaving 12 bases between them. The CDR3 contains 15 residues. Germline CDR1 SGHAT, CDR2 FQNNGV. Drawing the rest from reference TRBV11-2 and TRBJ1-6, the complete variable domain is EAGVAQSPRYKIIEKRQSVAFWCNPISGHATLYWYQQILGQGPKLLIQFQNNGVVDDSQLPKDRFSAERLKGVDSTLKIQPAKLEDSAVYLCASSLGRGGYSPLHFGNGTRLTVT.

This clone has only a few counts. V gene TRBV6-6 combines with J gene TRBJ1-5; D may be TRBD1 (6 bases). The germline CDR1 and CDR2 sequences are MNHNY and SVGAGI (reference sequence). The CDR3 has 12 amino acids. V shed 7 bases and J shed 3 bases, with 7 bases lying between them. CDR3 sequence: CASNRVNQPQHF. CDR3 sequence (DNA): TGTGCCAGCAACAGGGTCAATCAGCCCCAGCATTTT.

Concerning this clone: One end of the junction varies from germline; a read error may be responsible. The genes are TRBV7-9 and TRBJ1-1; tentatively, D is TRBD1 (6 bases). The germline CDR1 and CDR2 sequences are SEHNR and FQNEAQ (reference sequence). The length of the CDR3 is 13 residues. The CDR3 loop is CSSSLARGEGTFF. The CDR3 region has the DNA TGTTCCAGCAGCTTAGCGAGGGGGGAGGGAACTTTCTTT.

This clone came up once. This chain uses TRBV11-3 with TRBJ2-7; 10 nucleotides agree with TRBD1. This CDR3 comprises 14 residues. CDR1 is SGHNT, CDR2 YENEEA, per germline. V was clipped by 5 bases and J by 6 bases; unmatched bases: 7. CDR3 amino acids: CASSIIRDRGEQYF. CDR3 bases: TGTGCCAGCAGCATTATCCGGGACAGGGGCGAGCAGTACTTC.

This sequence joins TRBV6-5 and TRBJ2-5, with 12 positions matching TRBD1. The germline CDR1 and CDR2 sequences are MNHEY and SVGAGI. There are 16 residues in the CDR3. V shed 2 bases and J 7 bases; nucleotides not matched to a gene: 8. The CDR3, as DNA: TGTGCCAGCAGTTACGGGACAGGGGGCGCGGGAGGGACCCAGTACTTC. It encodes CASSYGTGGAGGTQYF.

In this sample, this clone turned up a few times. The gene calls are TRBV5-1 and TRBJ2-3, with a possible D match to TRBD2 (6 bases). The CDR3 has 16 amino acids. Germline V gene lookup returns CDR1 SGHRS and CDR2 YFSETQ. The germline V and J ends were trimmed by 0 bases and 1 base, with 12 bases remaining between them. CDR3 coding DNA: TGCGCCAGCAGCTTGGTACCGGGGGTCGGCACAGATACGCAGTATTTT. Translating it yields CASSLVPGVGTDTQYF.

The V call is TRBV6-5, the J call TRBJ2-7; D is perhaps TRBD1 (6 bases). Germline V gene sequence: CDR1 MNHEY, CDR2 SVGAGI. This CDR3 is built from 12 residues. Trimming cost V 5 bases and J 3 bases, with 8 bases left between them. The CDR3 sequence: CASSQDSYEQYF. DNA of the CDR3: TGTGCCAGCAGTCAGGACAGCTACGAGCAGTACTTC.

The rearrangement uses TRBV5-1 and TRBJ2-5, with unresolved D. Per the germline V gene, CDR1 is SGHRS and CDR2 is YFSETQ. The CDR3 is 14 amino acids. V was pared by 0 bases and J by 5 bases, with 11 bases between. The CDR3 reads CASSLEVMRETQYF. The CDR3 DNA reads as TGCGCCAGCAGCTTGGAAGTCATGCGGGAGACCCAGTACTTC.

This rearrangement joins TRBV2 to TRBJ2-7, with D uncertain. The CDR3 spans 13 residues. The V gene lost 3 bases and the J gene lost 3 bases, with 9 bases spanning the gap. Germline assignment: CDR1 SNHLY and CDR2 FYNNEI. Here the CDR3 reads CASSEAAFYEQYF. The CDR3 coding sequence is TGTGCCAGCAGTGAGGCCGCCTTCTACGAGCAGTACTTC. The variable domain in full, with the rest retrieved from reference TRBV2 and TRBJ2-7, is EPEVTQTPSHQVTQMGQEVILRCVPISNHLYFYWYRQILGQKVEFLVSFYNNEISEKSEIFDDQFSVERPDGSNFTLKIRSTKLEDSAMYFCASSEAAFYEQYFGPGTRLTVT.

The CDR3 protein is CASSNLPGGRYEQFF. The CDR3 DNA follows: TGTGCCAGCAGCAATCTGCCGGGGGGGCGGTATGAGCAGTTCTTC. The gene calls are TRBV21-1 and TRBJ2-1; TRBD2 reflects the table's D call only, with no check against the DNA. TRBV21-1 is tagged as a pseudogene. This CDR3 is 15 amino acids long.